The 29 T cell receptor beta chains reported below all come from one sample, sequenced in a study of neoadjuvant anti-PD-1 for oral cavity cancer. Only in-frame clones appear in the TCRdb table, and some are missing; sequencing was by immunoSEQ multiplex PCR. The sample holds 55,000 to 80,000 clones, roughly nine tenths seen once. Documented time point: after neoadjuvant nivolumab, at surgical resection. The material sequenced was PBMCs, taken after nivolumab (anti-PD-1) treatment. Source of these receptors: a person aged 40 to 85 with oral cavity squamous cell carcinoma.

The V call is TRBV27, the J call TRBJ1-5; 7 bases are a match to TRBD1. With V trimmed by 6 bases and J by 5 bases, 13 bases remained unmatched. CDR3 size: 16 residues. Looked up from germline, CDR1 is MNHEY and CDR2 is SMNVEV (reference sequence). In nucleotides, the CDR3 is TGTGCCAGCAGGAAACAGGGGACGGTACGTGATCAGCCCCAGCATTTT. Translated: CASRKQGTVRDQPQHF.

This chain uses TRBV7-2 with TRBJ2-2; D uncertain. Between the trimmed V and J ends, which lost 5 bases and 6 bases, there was a span of 16 bases. Germline loops: CDR1 SGHTA, CDR2 FQGNSA. This CDR3 spans 15 amino acids. In DNA form, the CDR3 reads TGTGCCAGCAGCCCCATGAGTGTGGCGTCCGGGGAGCTGTTTTTT. It translates to CASSPMSVASGELFF.

This clone was counted only a few times. This chain links TRBV5-4 with TRBJ2-2; 7 bases are a match to TRBD2. After removal of 0 bases from V and 6 bases from J, the junction contained 2 bases not matched to a gene. From germline, CDR1 is SGHNT and CDR2 YYREEE (reference sequence). This CDR3 has 14 residues. The CDR3 DNA follows: TGTGCCAGCAGCTTGGGCGGGAGAGCCGGGGAGCTGTTTTTT. Residues: CASSLGGRAGELFF.

This clone is a singleton in its sample. This chain links TRBV2 with TRBJ2-5; no clear D gene. This CDR3 comprises 14 residues. Germline V lookup: CDR1 SNHLY, CDR2 FYNNEI. V lost 3 bases and J lost 2, with 10 bases in between. The CDR3 sequence is CASSELLVQETQYF. The CDR3 region has the DNA TGTGCCAGCAGTGAGTTGCTAGTACAAGAGACCCAGTACTTC.

The count of this clone is one. The gene calls are TRBV5-1 and TRBJ1-6; D is uncertain. The CDR3 sequence is 14 residues long. The germline CDR1 and CDR2 sequences are SGHRS and YFSETQ. Trimming took off 0 bases at V and 10 bases at J, with 11 bases between the two ends. The chain's CDR3 is CASSLGYKYSPLHF. The CDR3 DNA sequence: TGCGCCAGCAGCTTGGGCTATAAGTACTCACCCCTCCACTTT.

This clone was found once. V and J are TRBV6-5 and TRBJ1-4; TRBD1 is a possible D gene (5 bases). V lost 0 bases to trimming and J lost 2 bases, with 10 bases between them. The CDR3 totals 16 residues. CDR1 MNHEY and CDR2 SVGAGI come from the germline V gene. CDR3 region: CASSYSPGTTNEKLFF. The CDR3, as DNA: TGTGCCAGCAGTTACTCTCCAGGGACGACTAATGAAAAACTGTTTTTT.

The chain couples TRBV5-1 to TRBJ1-1, with D perhaps TRBD1 (5 bases). Germline V CDR1 and CDR2: SGHRS, YFSETQ. This CDR3 is built from 16 residues. Deletions cut 4 bases from V and 2 bases from J, with 18 bases between. The CDR3 DNA follows: TGCGCCAGCAGCCAGAGGGGTAGCGGCGTCAACACTGAAGCTTTCTTT. Amino acids: CASSQRGSGVNTEAFF.

The J gene is TRBJ2-3, the V gene TRBV30; 14 bases map to TRBD2. Trimming removed 2 bases from V and 4 bases from J; junction bases left unmatched: 5. Germline CDR1 reads GTSNPN; CDR2 reads SVGIG (reference sequence). CDR3 length: 16 amino acids. This chain's CDR3 is CAWSSGLAGGSDTQYF. CDR3 nucleotide sequence: TGTGCCTGGAGTTCAGGACTAGCGGGAGGATCAGATACGCAGTATTTT.

V and J are TRBV7-9 and TRBJ1-1; D is uncertain. V was pared by 5 bases and J by 4 bases, with 11 bases between. Germline V gene data show CDR1 as SEHNR and CDR2 as FQNEAQ (reference sequence). This CDR3 is 13 amino acids long. This CDR3 reads CASSPAGSTEAFF. For the CDR3, the DNA is TGTGCCAGCAGCCCAGCGGGCTCCACTGAAGCTTTCTTT.

V and J are TRBV2 and TRBJ2-6; tentative D call: TRBD1 (6 bases). With 5 bases removed from V and 4 bases from J, the gap between germline ends came to 12 bases. This CDR3 comprises 15 residues. Germline loops: CDR1 SNHLY, CDR2 FYNNEI. The DNA for the CDR3 is TGTGCCAGCAGTCAAACAGGGTGGGGGGCCAACGTCCTGACTTTC. Translated: CASSQTGWGANVLTF.

This chain uses TRBV7-2 with TRBJ2-1; 14 bases agree with TRBD2. Germline CDR1 SGHTA, CDR2 FQGNSA. The CDR3 loop spans 16 amino acids. V shed 5 bases, J shed 8 bases, and the junction held 8 bases outside the gene matches. In DNA, the CDR3 is TGTGCCAGCAGCAACCCGGGACTAGCGGGAGCCGATGAGCAGTTCTTC. Its translation: CASSNPGLAGADEQFF.

The chain carries TRBV30 and TRBJ2-7; tentative D call: TRBD2 (5 bases). Germline V lookup: CDR1 GTSNPN, CDR2 SVGIG (reference sequence). The CDR3 has 14 amino acids. The V end was cut by 0 bases, the J end by 7 bases, with 16 bases between. CDR3 amino acids: CAWSVLVSTGEQYF. In DNA, the CDR3 is TGTGCCTGGAGTGTACTGGTTAGCACGGGGGAGCAGTACTTC. The variable domain in full, completed from reference TRBV30 and TRBJ2-7, reads SQTIHQWPATLVQPVGSPLSLECTVEGTSNPNLYWYRQAAGRGLQLLFYSVGIGQISSEVPQNLSASRPQDRQFILSSKKLLLSDSGFYLCAWSVLVSTGEQYFGPGTRLTVT.

The J gene is TRBJ2-2, the V gene TRBV5-1, with 7 bases matching TRBD1. The V and J ends lost 0 bases and 6 bases, in that order; junction bases with no gene match: 2. This CDR3 has 14 amino acids. Germline CDR1 and CDR2: SGHRS and YFSETQ. The CDR3 reads CASSLGQGAGELFF. CDR3 sequence (DNA): TGCGCCAGCAGCTTGGGACAGGGCGCCGGGGAGCTGTTTTTT.

The chain recombines TRBV5-1 with TRBJ1-1, with D unresolved. Germline CDR1 and CDR2: SGHRS and YFSETQ. The CDR3 covers 14 residues. The germline V and J ends were trimmed by 6 bases and 3 bases, with 15 bases remaining between them. CDR3 sequence: CASKRRHEDTEAFF. The DNA of the CDR3 is TGCGCCAGCAAAAGGAGACATGAGGACACTGAAGCTTTCTTT.

This chain uses TRBV19 with TRBJ1-2; 7 bases align to TRBD1. Germline trimming cut 4 bases from V and 7 bases from J; bases unmatched to any gene: 18. CDR1 LNHDA and CDR2 SQIVND come from the germline V gene (reference sequence). This CDR3 is 17 amino acids long. As DNA, the CDR3 is TGTGCCAGTAGTACCCCGACAGGGCTCTTGGGTTTCGGTGGCTACACCTTC. Its translation: CASSTPTGLLGFGGYTF.

V is TRBV6-1 and J is TRBJ1-1, with 8 positions matching TRBD1. The germline CDR1 and CDR2 sequences are MNHNS and SASEGT. V trimming: 10 bases; J trimming: 0 bases; junction bases outside the gene matches: 4. This CDR3 is built from 13 residues. CDR3 coding DNA: TGTGCCACAGGGGGCGTGGTGAACACTGAAGCTTTCTTT. This translates into CATGGVVNTEAFF.

This sequence joins TRBV5-1 and TRBJ2-3; no clear D. The germline V gene encodes CDR1 SGHRS and CDR2 YFSETQ. V lost 0 bases and J 10 bases, leaving 12 bases between the germline ends. This CDR3 has 13 residues. CDR3 sequence reads: CASSLEGSQAQYF. The DNA for the CDR3 is TGCGCCAGCAGCTTGGAAGGTAGCCAGGCGCAGTATTTT.

The gene calls are TRBV5-6 and TRBJ2-1, with D unclear. Germline loops: CDR1 SGHDT, CDR2 YYEEEE. The CDR3 is 16 amino acids. Trimming cost V 2 bases and J 4 bases, with 16 bases left between them. The CDR3 loop reads CASSLNKQEPYNEQFF. The CDR3 DNA sequence: TGTGCCAGCAGCTTAAATAAGCAGGAGCCATACAATGAGCAGTTCTTC.

This clone was observed a single time. The chain couples TRBV10-1 to TRBJ2-5, with D possibly being TRBD2 (6 bases). V was clipped by 1 base and J by 3 bases, with 6 bases between them. This CDR3 is built from 13 residues. Germline CDR1 is WNHNN and CDR2 is SYGVQD (reference sequence). In DNA form, the CDR3 reads TGCGCCAGCAGTGAGTGGAGGGAAGAGACCCAGTACTTC. This translates into CASSEWREETQYF.

J is TRBJ2-3 and V is TRBV7-9; TRBD2 matches at 9 bases. J gave up 5 bases and V 0 bases, and 6 bases lay outside the gene matches. The germline CDR1 and CDR2 sequences are SEHNR and FQNEAQ (reference sequence). The length of the CDR3 is 16 residues. CDR3 region: CASSLAFSGRGDTQYF. The CDR3 DNA is TGTGCCAGCAGCTTAGCTTTTAGCGGGAGAGGAGATACGCAGTATTTT.

The chain links TRBV4-1 to TRBJ1-2; TRBD1 matches 11 bases. Germline CDR1 and CDR2: MGHRA and YSYEKL. Trimming at V came to 6 bases and at J to 5 bases, leaving 8 bases not matched to a gene. The length of the CDR3 is 15 residues. The CDR3 reads CASSFGTGGLYGYTF. Here the CDR3 DNA reads TGCGCCAGCAGTTTCGGGACAGGGGGTTTATATGGCTACACCTTC.

The chain uses TRBV7-6 and TRBJ2-1, with TRBD2 identical over 12 bases. This CDR3 region has 17 residues. The V and J ends lost 3 bases and 3 bases, in that order; junction bases with no gene match: 6. Germline assignment: CDR1 SGHVS and CDR2 FNYEAQ. CDR3 region: CASSFASGGGDYNEQFF. For the CDR3, the DNA is TGTGCCAGCAGCTTCGCTAGCGGGGGGGGAGACTACAATGAGCAGTTCTTC.

This clone has only one observation. V is TRBV4-2 and J is TRBJ1-1; tentative D call: TRBD1 (6 bases). V gave up 3 bases and J gave up 6 bases, with 14 bases separating them. CDR3 size: 14 residues. Germline-derived CDR1 and CDR2 are LGHNA and YNFKEQ. The DNA for the CDR3 is TGTGCCAGCAGCCATGGTGGGGGCGGGGCTGAAGCTTTCTTT. It is translated as CASSHGGGGAEAFF.

The CDR3 protein is CASKGRINYGYTF. The CDR3 DNA reads as TGTGCCAGCAAGGGACGGATTAACTATGGCTACACCTTC. The rearrangement uses TRBV28 and TRBJ1-2; tentative D call: TRBD1 (5 bases). CDR1 and CDR2 (germline): MDHEN, SYDVKM. The CDR3 has 13 amino acids. Trimming stripped 7 bases from V and 1 base from J, with 10 bases between.

This clone was found once. The V call is TRBV18, the J call TRBJ2-7; 11 bases line up with TRBD2. Germline CDR1 KGHSH, CDR2 LQKENI. The CDR3 has 16 amino acids. Unmatched junction bases numbered 7, after V lost 3 bases and J lost 3 bases. As DNA, the CDR3 is TGTGCCAGCTCACCCCGAGGTAGCGGGAGGGGCTACGAGCAGTACTTC. This encodes CASSPRGSGRGYEQYF.

V and J are TRBV15 and TRBJ2-1, with 10 bases lining up with TRBD2. Germline V gene lookup returns CDR1 LNHNV and CDR2 YYDKDF (reference sequence). J lost 10 bases, V lost 2 bases, and 8 bases had no gene match. The length of the CDR3 is 15 residues. In DNA, the CDR3 is TGTGCCACCAGCAGACATGCAGCGGGAGGGCGCGAGCAGTTCTTC. It is translated as CATSRHAAGGREQFF.

The chain carries TRBV7-2 and TRBJ2-1; tentative D call: TRBD2 (6 bases). The length of the CDR3 is 16 residues. Trimming left V 5 bases short and J 1 base short, with 15 bases between. Germline V CDR1 and CDR2: SGHTA, FQGNSA. The CDR3 nucleotides read TGTGCCAGCAGCCGCGGTCTAGCGCCTTCCTACAATGAGCAGTTCTTC. Translating gives CASSRGLAPSYNEQFF.

This clone has a handful of counts. V usage is TRBV5-5 and J usage is TRBJ2-7; D remains ambiguous. Germline CDR1 and CDR2: SGHKS and YYEKEE (reference sequence). Trimming cost V 4 bases and J 4 bases, with 15 bases left between them. The CDR3 loop spans 14 amino acids. The CDR3 region is CASSPTLSGYEQYF. CDR3 sequence (DNA): TGTGCCAGCAGCCCTACCCTAAGTGGATACGAGCAGTACTTC. The complete variable domain, with remaining parts taken from reference TRBV5-5 and TRBJ2-7, reads DAGVTQSPTHLIKTRGQQVTLRCSPISGHKSVSWYQQVLGQGPQFIFQYYEKEERGRGNFPDRFSARQFPNYSSELNVNALLLGDSALYLCASSPTLSGYEQYFGPGTRLTVT.

Only a few counts were recorded for this clone. The chain links TRBV5-1 to TRBJ1-1; weak D call: TRBD1 (6 bases). V lost 2 bases to trimming and J lost 4 bases, with 6 bases between them. The CDR3 runs to 12 residues. CDR1 and CDR2 (germline): SGHRS, YFSETQ. The CDR3 loop is CASSLQGTEAFF. DNA of the CDR3: TGCGCCAGCAGCTTACAGGGCACTGAAGCTTTCTTT.